Sequencing of this TCR beta chain was carried out in a study of blood T cell repertoires in COVID-19. Whole-study context: COVID-19 samples, acute and convalescent, were from the United States, Italy and Spain. The analysed material was cDNA or gDNA that came from T cells, B-cell-depleted T cells, or PBMCs.

Participants spanned ages roughly 18 to 90 years and resided in about two dozen US areas. The CDR3 loop spans 15 amino acids. V shed 6 bases, J shed 2 bases, and the junction held 4 bases outside the gene matches. The germline V gene has CDR1 SNHLY and CDR2 FYNNEI. Authors' processing steps: Using reference gene primer amplification, nucleated cell counts were estimated. Clones were sequenced by immunoSEQ multiplex PCR, and TCRdb holds only the in-frame ones, with some missing. V, J and clone size are taken as reported in that table, and D and trimming were inferred from the DNA itself. The sample has roughly 250,000 clones, around 86% seen once.

The sample was PBMCs or T cells enriched from blood (not recorded which). The sequence came from a woman aged 40 to 50 with acute COVID-19. The chain has TRBV2 and TRBJ2-1, with 10 positions matching TRBD2. This CDR3 is CASRSGLAAYNEQFF. The DNA of the CDR3 is TGTGCCAGCAGATCCGGACTAGCGGCCTACAATGAGCAGTTCTTC. The whole variable domain, remainder taken from reference TRBV2 and TRBJ2-1, is EPEVTQTPSHQVTQMGQEVILRCVPISNHLYFYWYRQILGQKVEFLVSFYNNEISEKSEIFDDQFSVERPDGSNFTLKIRSTKLEDSAMYFCASRSGLAAYNEQFFGPGTRLTVL.